The following is a T cell receptor (beta chain) sequence with its context. What it binds is unknown. In every patient, relapse followed autologous stem cell transplantation, while exposure to brentuximab vedotin differed. This specimen belongs to a study of PD-1 blockade in classical Hodgkin lymphoma. The overall study: Every 2 weeks, patients got 3 mg/kg intravenous nivolumab. Regarding the study as a whole: The study found complete responders had baseline diversity similar to newly diagnosed patients.

Clones were read by immunoSEQ multiplex PCR, and TCRdb kept only the in-frame ones, dropping some. The sample consists of under 70,000 clones, approximately 88% of them appearing once. The sample in question was peripheral blood mononuclear cells (PBMCs), obtained at baseline. The clonotype was recovered from a human donor with classical Hodgkin lymphoma.

The CDR3 loop is CASSLASQHIYF. For the CDR3, the DNA is TGTGCCAGCAGCTTAGCGTCTCAGCACATATATTTT. This chain joins TRBV7-9 and TRBJ1-3, with D unclear. The CDR3 has 12 residues. Per the germline V gene, CDR1 is SEHNR and CDR2 is FQNEAQ (reference sequence). V lost 0 bases, J lost 12 bases, and 9 bases lay in between.